The 26 T cell receptor beta chains below come from one sample, sequenced in a study of regulatory T cells in long-lasting Graves disease. Sample time point: persistent/refractory GD, antithyroid drugs over 5 years with positive TRAb. Construction of the TCR library relied on RNA isolated from PBMCs. Combining iRepertoire HTBI primers with Arm-PCR of CDR3 regions, the authors built TCR beta libraries. In TCRdb, the multiplex PCR reads were re-called with MiXCR into one record per CDR3 protein. The table has a few hundred thousand distinct CDR3 sequences, 23% seen once. Sequencing was performed on peripheral blood mononuclear cells (PBMCs), taken when the disease was refractory, from a patient treated with antithyroid drugs. These receptors were taken from a female donor with Graves disease.

Only a few counts were recorded for this clonotype. The chain couples TRBV20-1 to TRBJ2-2; 9 nucleotides line up with TRBD2. CDR1 and CDR2 (germline): DFQATT, SNEGSKA (reference sequence). The CDR3 is made up of 16 amino acids. V lost 6 bases to trimming and J lost 2 bases; unmatched junction nucleotides: 10. The CDR3 spells CSAYRGTSLNTGELFF. CDR3 nucleotides: TGCAGTGCCTACCGAGGGACTAGCCTAAACACCGGGGAGCTGTTTTTT.

Worth noting for this clonotype: With a much larger clone just one base away, this may be a read error. The chain carries TRBV28 and TRBJ2-4, with D tentatively TRBD2 (5 bases). CDR3 length equals 13 residues. CDR1 is MDHEN and CDR2 is SYDVKM in the germline V gene. Trimming left V 7 bases short and J 9 bases short, with 16 bases between. The CDR3 DNA is TGTGCCAGCACAGAGGGCGGTTACGGCATTCAGTACTTC. Residues: CASTEGGYGIQYF.

V and J are TRBV5-1 and TRBJ2-5, with 9 bases lining up with TRBD2. Germline V lookup: CDR1 SGHRS, CDR2 YFSETQ. This CDR3 has 19 residues. With 4 bases clipped from V and 3 bases from J, the junction kept 19 bases outside the gene matches. CDR3 in DNA: TGCGCCAGCAGCCCCCGACTAGCGGAAGTCGACGCCCAAAAAGAGACCCAGTACTTC. Its translation: CASSPRLAEVDAQKETQYF.

DNA for the CDR3: TGCAGTGCCTCCGGGTGGGACCCCTTAGAGCATTTT. Its translation is CSASGWDPLEHF. V gene TRBV20-1 combines with J gene TRBJ1-5, with D possibly being TRBD1 (5 bases). The CDR3 consists of 12 residues. V was trimmed by 6 bases and J by 14 bases, leaving 20 bases between them. CDR1 is DFQATT, CDR2 SNEGSKA, per germline (reference sequence).

This clonotype turned up a few times. The CDR3: CSATPGLAGDRETQYF. Written as DNA, the CDR3 is TGCAGTGCAACACCGGGACTAGCGGGAGACCGAGAGACCCAGTACTTC. The chain links TRBV20-1 to TRBJ2-5; 14 bases agree with TRBD2. The CDR3 contains 16 residues. V gave up 6 bases and J gave up 4 bases; unmatched junction bases: 10. Germline V gene lookup returns CDR1 DFQATT and CDR2 SNEGSKA (reference sequence).

There are a few counts of this clonotype. The V gene is TRBV29-1, the J gene TRBJ2-7; the match to TRBD2 covers 10 bases. Germline V gene data show CDR1 as SQVTM and CDR2 as ANQGSEA. V was pared by 6 bases and J by 3 bases, with 2 bases of the junction left unmatched. The CDR3 covers 12 residues. DNA of the CDR3: TGCAGCGTCCTAGCGGGAGTCTACGAGCAGTACTTC. Its translation: CSVLAGVYEQYF.

This clonotype was picked up many times. The chain employs TRBV28 and TRBJ1-2; D is unresolved. The CDR3 has 13 amino acids. Looked up from germline, CDR1 is MDHEN and CDR2 is SYDVKM. The V end lost 5 bases, the J end lost 3 bases, and 10 bases lay between the germline ends. DNA for the CDR3: TGTGCCAGCAGTCCCCCATTTTACTATGGCTACACCTTC. Translated, it gives CASSPPFYYGYTF.

The CDR3 DNA sequence: TGTGCCAGCAGTTACGGGGCAGGGAGAGAGACCCAGTACTTC. Residues: CASSYGAGRETQYF. V and J are TRBV6-2 or TRBV6-3 and TRBJ2-5; D tentatively reads TRBD1 or TRBD2 (5 bases each). The germline V and J ends were trimmed by 2 bases and 4 bases, with 11 bases remaining between them. The CDR3 sequence is 14 residues long. Germline lookup yields CDR1 MNHEY and CDR2 SVGEGT.

There are many counts of this clonotype. The genes are TRBV2 and TRBJ2-7; 13 bases are shared with TRBD2. This CDR3 region has 15 residues. J gave up 4 bases and V 6 bases, and 6 bases lay outside the gene matches. Germline CDR1 SNHLY, CDR2 FYNNEI. CDR3 residues: CASRTSGRFIYEQYF. The CDR3 DNA sequence: TGTGCCAGCAGGACTAGCGGGAGGTTCATATACGAGCAGTACTTC. Full variable domain (remainder filled in from reference TRBV2 and TRBJ2-7): EPEVTQTPSHQVTQMGQEVILRCVPISNHLYFYWYRQILGQKVEFLVSFYNNEISEKSEIFDDQFSVERPDGSNFTLKIRSTKLEDSAMYFCASRTSGRFIYEQYFGPGTRLTVT.

This clonotype was recorded a few times. The chain is built from TRBV6-1 and TRBJ2-7; 15 positions match TRBD2. V dropped 7 bases and J dropped 0; count of bases not matched to a gene: 10. The CDR3 length is 18 residues. The germline CDR1 and CDR2 sequences are MNHNS and SASEGT. The DNA for the CDR3 is TGTGCCAGCACCAATCGTGGGACTAGCGGGAGGAGCTCCTACGAGCAGTACTTC. This gives the protein CASTNRGTSGRSSYEQYF.

Notes on this clonotype: An end of the junction does not agree with germline; a read error may underlie this. The J gene is TRBJ2-5, the V gene TRBV7-2; D possibly corresponds to TRBD2 (5 bases). The length of the CDR3 is 15 residues. Germline V gene sequence: CDR1 SGHTA, CDR2 FQGNSA. The CDR3 DNA follows: TGTGCCAGCAGCCCACTCACGGCGGGCAGAGAGGCCCAGTACTTC. It is translated as CASSPLTAGREAQYF.

This clonotype was observed a few times. This sequence joins TRBV29-1 and TRBJ1-3; D is ambiguous. Germline V gene data show CDR1 as SQVTM and CDR2 as ANQGSEA. CDR3 length: 13 residues. With 7 bases removed from V and 2 bases from J, the gap between germline ends came to 12 bases. CDR3 in amino acids: CSATYLAGNTIYF. The CDR3, as DNA: TGCAGCGCCACGTACCTGGCTGGAAACACCATATATTTT.

The genes are TRBV2 and TRBJ2-3; weak D call: TRBD1 (6 bases). CDR1 is SNHLY, CDR2 FYNNEI, per germline. The CDR3 has 16 amino acids. V lost 3 bases, J lost 0 bases, and 13 bases lay in between. DNA of the CDR3: TGTGCCAGCAGTGACTGGACAGTCCAAAGCACAGATACGCAGTATTTT. This encodes CASSDWTVQSTDTQYF.

This clonotype turned up a few times. J is TRBJ2-1 and V is TRBV9, with a possible D match to TRBD1 (6 bases). Germline V gives CDR1 SGDLS, CDR2 YYNGEE. Trimming took 4 bases from V and 4 from J, leaving 15 bases between them. This CDR3 has 15 residues. DNA of the CDR3: TGTGCCAGCAGCCTACAGGACAGCCAATACAATGAGCAGTTCTTC. It codes for CASSLQDSQYNEQFF. Complete variable domain (other parts from reference TRBV9 and TRBJ2-1): DSGVTQTPKHLITATGQRVTLRCSPRSGDLSVYWYQQSLDQGLQFLIQYYNGEERAKGNILERFSAQQFPDLHSELNLSSLELGDSALYFCASSLQDSQYNEQFFGPGTRLTVL.

The chain uses TRBV6-1 and TRBJ2-1, with D perhaps TRBD1 (6 bases). V was shortened by 7 bases and J by 5 bases, with 18 bases between the two germline ends. Looked up from germline, CDR1 is MNHNS and CDR2 is SASEGT. The CDR3 extends over 15 amino acids. CDR3 sequence reads: CASTLTLGANNEQFF. The CDR3 DNA follows: TGTGCCAGCACCCTGACCTTGGGGGCAAACAATGAGCAGTTCTTC.

This clonotype was observed at least ten times. The chain carries TRBV27 and TRBJ1-1; D call uncertain. Germline V gene data show CDR1 as MNHEY and CDR2 as SMNVEV (reference sequence). This CDR3 is built from 13 residues. V was pared by 7 bases and J by 4 bases, with 13 bases between. The CDR3 DNA sequence: TGTGCCAGCACCGATTCGGACGGCACTGAAGCTTTCTTT. Residues: CASTDSDGTEAFF.

DNA of the CDR3: TGTGCCAGCAGCCAACAGACAGCCACACTCACATACCAGTACTTC. Translating it yields CASSQQTATLTYQYF. The chain carries TRBV3-1 and TRBJ2-5; D might be TRBD1 (5 bases). V lost 2 bases, J lost 10 bases, and 20 bases lay in between. CDR1 and CDR2 (germline): LGHDT, YNNKEL (reference sequence). The CDR3 totals 15 residues.

The chain has TRBV4-1 and TRBJ2-7; D remains unclear. Looked up from germline, CDR1 is MGHRA and CDR2 is YSYEKL. Trimming removed 3 bases at V and 2 bases at J, with 8 bases between. The CDR3 runs to 13 residues. CDR3 loop: CASSQIGPYEQYF. In DNA, the CDR3 is TGCGCCAGCAGCCAGATCGGCCCCTACGAGCAGTACTTC.

Ten or more counts support this clonotype. CDR3 sequence: CASSLGRRTDNSPLHF. The CDR3 DNA reads as TGTGCCAGCAGCTTGGGAAGGCGTACTGATAATTCACCCCTCCACTTT. V and J are TRBV5-6 and TRBJ1-6; D gene ambiguous. The ends were cut back, 0 bases at V and 5 bases at J, with 12 bases in the middle. This CDR3 is 16 amino acids long. CDR1 and CDR2 (germline): SGHDT, YYEEEE.

This clonotype was detected once. V gene TRBV2 combines with J gene TRBJ2-1; D unresolved. V lost 1 base and J 5 bases, leaving 6 bases between the germline ends. The CDR3 spans 13 residues. CDR1 and CDR2 from the germline V gene are SNHLY and FYNNEI. The CDR3 reads CASSEGYNNEQFF. Here the CDR3 DNA reads TGTGCCAGCAGTGAAGGCTATAACAATGAGCAGTTCTTC.

This clonotype was detected a few times. The DNA of the CDR3 is TGCAGCGTGCAGGGGGCCCCGAACACTGAAGCTTTCTTT. It codes for CSVQGAPNTEAFF. V and J are TRBV29-1 and TRBJ1-1, with TRBD1 matching over 8 bases. The trim removed 6 bases at V and 1 base at J, leaving 4 bases unmatched. CDR3 length equals 13 residues. CDR1 is SQVTM, CDR2 ANQGSEA, per germline.

This clonotype came up many times. V usage is TRBV5-1 and J usage is TRBJ1-2, with D perhaps TRBD1 (5 bases). V was pared by 0 bases and J by 4 bases, with 16 bases between. CDR1 and CDR2 (germline): SGHRS, YFSETQ. CDR3 length: 16 amino acids. CDR3 protein: CASSLEPGRGVYGYTF. The CDR3 DNA reads TGCGCCAGCAGCTTGGAGCCAGGGCGGGGTGTCTATGGCTACACCTTC.

This clonotype was found a few times. The chain links TRBV28 to TRBJ2-7; 7 bases are a match to TRBD1. CDR3 size: 13 residues. CDR1 is MDHEN and CDR2 is SYDVKM in the germline V gene. The V gene end was trimmed by 6 bases and the J gene end by 2 bases; junction bases not matched to a gene: 4. The DNA for the CDR3 is TGTGCCAGCAGCCAGGGGACAGCCTACGAGCAGTACTTC. As protein: CASSQGTAYEQYF.

The sample holds many counts of this clonotype. The chain carries TRBV28 and TRBJ2-7; 11 bases are a match to TRBD2. Germline CDR1 is MDHEN and CDR2 is SYDVKM. V lost 6 bases, J lost 6 bases, and 10 bases stayed unmatched. The CDR3 loop spans 15 amino acids. The CDR3 DNA reads as TGTGCCAGCAGATATGTAGCGGGAGGGCCTCGCGAGCAGTACTTC. Its translation is CASRYVAGGPREQYF. The full variable domain, rest sourced from reference TRBV28 and TRBJ2-7, is DVKVTQSSRYLVKRTGEKVFLECVQDMDHENMFWYRQDPGLGLRLIYFSYDVKMKEKGDIPEGYSVSREKKERFSLILESASTNQTSMYLCASRYVAGGPREQYFGPGTRLTVT.

In this sample, this clonotype turned up a few times. The genes are TRBV13 and TRBJ2-7, with D hard to call. The germline V gene has CDR1 PRHDT and CDR2 FYEKMQ (reference sequence). V shed 3 bases and J shed 5 bases, with 8 bases lying between them. The CDR3 consists of 12 residues. The CDR3 region has the DNA TGTGCCAGCAGCTTGGGATCCCACGAGCAGTACTTC. Its protein is CASSLGSHEQYF.

This clonotype was picked up a small number of times. V and J are TRBV7-9 and TRBJ2-5; 7 bases match TRBD1. The germline CDR1 and CDR2 sequences are SEHNR and FQNEAQ (reference sequence). CDR3 length: 17 residues. Germline trimming cut 4 bases from V and 4 bases from J; bases unmatched to any gene: 15. The CDR3 here is CASSSANWDSSGETQYF. For the CDR3, the DNA is TGTGCCAGCAGCTCCGCCAACTGGGACAGCTCGGGAGAGACCCAGTACTTC.